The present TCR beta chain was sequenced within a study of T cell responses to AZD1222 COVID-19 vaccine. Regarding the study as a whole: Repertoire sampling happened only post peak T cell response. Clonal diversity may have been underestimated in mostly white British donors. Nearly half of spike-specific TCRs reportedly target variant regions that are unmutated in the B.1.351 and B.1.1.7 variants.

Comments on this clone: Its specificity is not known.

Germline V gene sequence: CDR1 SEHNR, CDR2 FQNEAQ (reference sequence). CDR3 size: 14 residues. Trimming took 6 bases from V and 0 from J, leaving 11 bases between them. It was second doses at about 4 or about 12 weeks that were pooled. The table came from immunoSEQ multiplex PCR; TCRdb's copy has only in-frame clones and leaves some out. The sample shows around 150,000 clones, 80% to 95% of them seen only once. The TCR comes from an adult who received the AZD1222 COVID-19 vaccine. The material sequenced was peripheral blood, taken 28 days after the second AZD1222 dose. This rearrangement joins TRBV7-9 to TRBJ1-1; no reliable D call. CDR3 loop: CASSRTRMNTEAFF. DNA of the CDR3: TGTGCCAGCAGTAGGACCCGGATGAACACTGAAGCTTTCTTT.